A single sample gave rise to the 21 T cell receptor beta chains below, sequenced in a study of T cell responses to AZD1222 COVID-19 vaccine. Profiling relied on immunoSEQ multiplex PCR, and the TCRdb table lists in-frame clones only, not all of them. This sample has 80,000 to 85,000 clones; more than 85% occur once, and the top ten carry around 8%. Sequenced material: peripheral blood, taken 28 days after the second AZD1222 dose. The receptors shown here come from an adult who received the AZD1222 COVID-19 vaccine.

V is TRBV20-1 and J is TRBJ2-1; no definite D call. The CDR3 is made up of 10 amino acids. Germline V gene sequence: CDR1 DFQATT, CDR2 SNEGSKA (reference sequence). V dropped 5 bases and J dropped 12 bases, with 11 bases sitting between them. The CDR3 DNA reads TGCAGTGCTGCCACCCCTTGGCAGTTCTTC. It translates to CSAATPWQFF.

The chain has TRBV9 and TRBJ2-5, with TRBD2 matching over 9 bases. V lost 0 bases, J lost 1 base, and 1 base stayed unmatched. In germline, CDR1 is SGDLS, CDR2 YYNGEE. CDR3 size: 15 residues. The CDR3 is CASSVGGLAQETQYF. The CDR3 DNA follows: TGTGCCAGCAGCGTAGGGGGACTAGCCCAAGAGACCCAGTACTTC. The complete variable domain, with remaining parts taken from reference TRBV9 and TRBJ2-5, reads DSGVTQTPKHLITATGQRVTLRCSPRSGDLSVYWYQQSLDQGLQFLIQYYNGEERAKGNILERFSAQQFPDLHSELNLSSLELGDSALYFCASSVGGLAQETQYFGPGTRLLVL.

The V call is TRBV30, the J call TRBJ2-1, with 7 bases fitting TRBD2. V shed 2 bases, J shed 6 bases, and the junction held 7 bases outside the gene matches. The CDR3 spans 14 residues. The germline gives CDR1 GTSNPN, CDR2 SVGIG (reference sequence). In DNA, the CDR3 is TGTGCCTGGAGTAGGGCTAGCGGTCTCAATGAGCAGTTCTTC. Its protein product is CAWSRASGLNEQFF.

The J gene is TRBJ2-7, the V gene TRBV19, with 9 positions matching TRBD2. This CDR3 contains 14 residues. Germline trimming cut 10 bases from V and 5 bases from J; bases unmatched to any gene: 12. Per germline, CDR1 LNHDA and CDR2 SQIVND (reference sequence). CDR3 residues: CATQTASGIDEQYF. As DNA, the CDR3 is TGTGCCACCCAAACGGCTAGCGGGATCGACGAGCAGTACTTC.

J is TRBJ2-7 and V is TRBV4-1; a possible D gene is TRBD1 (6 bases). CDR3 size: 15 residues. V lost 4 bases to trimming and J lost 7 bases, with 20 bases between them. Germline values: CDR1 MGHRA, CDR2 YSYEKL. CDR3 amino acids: CASSPQEWGTKEQYF. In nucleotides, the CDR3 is TGCGCCAGCAGCCCCCAGGAGTGGGGGACAAAAGAGCAGTACTTC.

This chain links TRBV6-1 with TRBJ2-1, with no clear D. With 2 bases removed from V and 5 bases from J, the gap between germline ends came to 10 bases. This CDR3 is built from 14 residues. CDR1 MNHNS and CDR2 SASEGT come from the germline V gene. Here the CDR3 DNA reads TGTGCCAGCAGTGAATTGGGTCGCCACAATGAGCAGTTCTTC. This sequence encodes CASSELGRHNEQFF.

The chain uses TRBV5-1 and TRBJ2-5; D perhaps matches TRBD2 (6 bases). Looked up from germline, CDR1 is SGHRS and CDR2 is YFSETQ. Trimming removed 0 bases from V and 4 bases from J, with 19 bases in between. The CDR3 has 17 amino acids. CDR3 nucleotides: TGCGCCAGCAGCTTGGCCGCGGGGAGGACCGAGGGAGAGACCCAGTACTTC. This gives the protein CASSLAAGRTEGETQYF.

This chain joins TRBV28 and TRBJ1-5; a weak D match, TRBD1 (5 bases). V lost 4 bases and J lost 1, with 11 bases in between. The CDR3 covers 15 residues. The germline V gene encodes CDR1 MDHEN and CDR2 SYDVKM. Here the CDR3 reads CASSSPGRSNQPQHF. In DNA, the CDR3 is TGTGCCAGCAGTTCCCCGGGACGAAGCAATCAGCCCCAGCATTTT.

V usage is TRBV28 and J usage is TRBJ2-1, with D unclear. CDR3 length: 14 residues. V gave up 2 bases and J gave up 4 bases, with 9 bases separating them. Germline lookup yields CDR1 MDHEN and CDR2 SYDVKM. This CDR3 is CASSLPPEYNEQFF. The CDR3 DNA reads TGTGCCAGCAGTTTACCCCCGGAATACAATGAGCAGTTCTTC. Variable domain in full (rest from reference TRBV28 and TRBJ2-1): DVKVTQSSRYLVKRTGEKVFLECVQDMDHENMFWYRQDPGLGLRLIYFSYDVKMKEKGDIPEGYSVSREKKERFSLILESASTNQTSMYLCASSLPPEYNEQFFGPGTRLTVL.

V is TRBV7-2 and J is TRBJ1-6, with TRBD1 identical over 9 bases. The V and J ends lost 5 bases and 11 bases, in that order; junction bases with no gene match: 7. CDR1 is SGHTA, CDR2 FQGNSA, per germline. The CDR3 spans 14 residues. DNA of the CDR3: TGTGCCAGCAGCCCCACAGGGGGCTTTGCACCCCTCCACTTT. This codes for CASSPTGGFAPLHF. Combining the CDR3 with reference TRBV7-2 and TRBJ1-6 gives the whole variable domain GAGVSQSPSNKVTEKGKDVELRCDPISGHTALYWYRQSLGQGLEFLIYFQGNSAPDKSGLPSDRFSAERTGGSVSTLTIQRTQQEDSAVYLCASSPTGGFAPLHFGNGTRLTVT.

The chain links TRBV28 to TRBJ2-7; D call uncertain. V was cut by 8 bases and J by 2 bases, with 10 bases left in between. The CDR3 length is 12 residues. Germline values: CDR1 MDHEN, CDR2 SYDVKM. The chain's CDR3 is CASLGVAYEQYF. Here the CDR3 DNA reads TGTGCCAGCCTTGGGGTCGCCTACGAGCAGTACTTC.

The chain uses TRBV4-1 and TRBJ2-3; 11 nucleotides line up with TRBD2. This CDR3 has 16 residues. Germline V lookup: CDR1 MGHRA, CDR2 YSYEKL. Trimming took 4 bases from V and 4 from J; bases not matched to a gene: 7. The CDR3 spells CASSPLAGGVPDTQYF. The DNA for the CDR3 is TGCGCCAGCAGCCCCTTAGCGGGAGGGGTACCAGATACGCAGTATTTT.

The CDR3 spells CASSPRTGWNTEAFF. In nucleotides, the CDR3 is TGTGCCAGCAGCCCCCGGACAGGCTGGAACACTGAAGCTTTCTTT. The chain couples TRBV5-4 to TRBJ1-1; 7 bases align to TRBD1. Trimming at V came to 4 bases and at J to 1 base, leaving 7 bases not matched to a gene. This CDR3 contains 15 residues. The V gene's germline CDR1 is SGHNT and CDR2 YYREEE (reference sequence). The entire variable domain, with the rest obtained from reference TRBV5-4 and TRBJ1-1, is as follows: ETGVTQSPTHLIKTRGQQVTLRCSSQSGHNTVSWYQQALGQGPQFIFQYYREEENGRGNFPPRFSGLQFPNYSSELNVNALELDDSALYLCASSPRTGWNTEAFFGQGTRLTVV.

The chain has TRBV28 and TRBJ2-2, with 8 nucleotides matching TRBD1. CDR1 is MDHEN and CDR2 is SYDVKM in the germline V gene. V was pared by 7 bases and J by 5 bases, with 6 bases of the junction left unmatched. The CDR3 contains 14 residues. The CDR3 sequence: CASIPGQATGELFF. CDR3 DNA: TGTGCCAGCATCCCGGGACAGGCGACCGGGGAGCTGTTTTTT.

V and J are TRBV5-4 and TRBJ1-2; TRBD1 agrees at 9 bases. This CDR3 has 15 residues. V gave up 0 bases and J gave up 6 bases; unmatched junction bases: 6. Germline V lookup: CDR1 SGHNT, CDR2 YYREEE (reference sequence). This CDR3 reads CASSLVGQGLNGYTF. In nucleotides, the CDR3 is TGTGCCAGCAGCTTGGTGGGACAGGGACTGAATGGCTACACCTTC.

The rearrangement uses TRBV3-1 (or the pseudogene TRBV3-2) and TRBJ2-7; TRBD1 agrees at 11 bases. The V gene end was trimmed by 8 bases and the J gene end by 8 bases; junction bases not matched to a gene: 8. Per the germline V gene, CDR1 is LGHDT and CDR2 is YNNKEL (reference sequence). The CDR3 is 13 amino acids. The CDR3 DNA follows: TGTGCCAGCGAGGACAGGGGGCTCAACAAGCAGTACTTC. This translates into CASEDRGLNKQYF.

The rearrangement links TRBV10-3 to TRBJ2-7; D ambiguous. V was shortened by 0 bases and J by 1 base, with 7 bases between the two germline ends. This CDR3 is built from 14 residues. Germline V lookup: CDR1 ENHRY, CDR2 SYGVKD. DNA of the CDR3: TGTGCCATCAGTGAGTCGACCGGTTCCTACGAGCAGTACTTC. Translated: CAISESTGSYEQYF.

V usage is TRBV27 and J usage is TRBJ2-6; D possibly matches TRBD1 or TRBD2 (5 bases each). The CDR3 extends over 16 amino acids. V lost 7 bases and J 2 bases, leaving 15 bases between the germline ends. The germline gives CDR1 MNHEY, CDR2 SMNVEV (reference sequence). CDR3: CASTFAGTPGANVLTF. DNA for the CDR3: TGTGCCAGCACGTTTGCAGGGACCCCTGGGGCCAACGTCCTGACTTTC.

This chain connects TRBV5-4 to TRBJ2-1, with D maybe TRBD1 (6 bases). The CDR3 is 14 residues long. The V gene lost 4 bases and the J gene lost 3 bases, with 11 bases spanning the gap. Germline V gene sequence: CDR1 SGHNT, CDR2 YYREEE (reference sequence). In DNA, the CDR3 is TGTGCCAGCAGCGAGGGGGATTTCTACAATGAGCAGTTCTTC. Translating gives CASSEGDFYNEQFF.

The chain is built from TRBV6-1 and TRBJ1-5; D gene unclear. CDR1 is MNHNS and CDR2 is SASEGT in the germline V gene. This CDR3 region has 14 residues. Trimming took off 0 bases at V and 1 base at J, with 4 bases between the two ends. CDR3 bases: TGTGCCAGCAGTGAAGCCCTAAGCAATCAGCCCCAGCATTTT. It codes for CASSEALSNQPQHF.

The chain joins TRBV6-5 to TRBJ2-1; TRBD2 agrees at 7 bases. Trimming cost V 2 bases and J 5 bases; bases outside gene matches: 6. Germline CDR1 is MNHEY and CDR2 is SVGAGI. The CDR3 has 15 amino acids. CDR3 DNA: TGTGCCAGCAGTTACCGGCTAGCGGATCACAATGAGCAGTTCTTC. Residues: CASSYRLADHNEQFF.